This T cell receptor beta chain was profiled in a study of technical replicates of blood from several donors. V lost 0 bases and J lost 6, with 7 bases in between. The CDR3 contains 13 residues. CDR1 is SGHTS, CDR2 YDEGEE, per germline. Measured with immunoSEQ multiplex PCR; TCRdb has only the in-frame clones, and not every one. This table holds about 60,000 clones, around 86% found once. Material for sequencing was PBMCs. The chain recombines TRBV5-8 with TRBJ1-5; D not certain. This TCR was sampled from a human donor in good health. Some clones in this sample may be carry-over from other donors' samples. The chain's CDR3 is CASSLGHTQPQHF. The DNA for the CDR3 is TGTGCCAGCAGCTTGGGACACACTCAGCCCCAGCATTTT.